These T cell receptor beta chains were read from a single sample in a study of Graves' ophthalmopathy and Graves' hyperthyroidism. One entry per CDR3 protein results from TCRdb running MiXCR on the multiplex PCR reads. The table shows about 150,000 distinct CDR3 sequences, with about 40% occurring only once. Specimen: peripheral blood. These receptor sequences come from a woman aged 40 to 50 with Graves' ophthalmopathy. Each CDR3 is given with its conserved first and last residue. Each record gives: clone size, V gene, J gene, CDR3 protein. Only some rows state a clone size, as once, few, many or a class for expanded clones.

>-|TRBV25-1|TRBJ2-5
CASSGTSGSNQETQYF
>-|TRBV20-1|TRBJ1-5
CSATTGSSNQPQHF
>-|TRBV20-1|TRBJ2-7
CSAKRQEPSYEQYF
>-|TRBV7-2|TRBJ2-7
CASSLGYGTQYEQYF
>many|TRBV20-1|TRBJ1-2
CSASFSGSNYGYTF
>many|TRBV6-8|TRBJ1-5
CASTGAGGNQPQHF
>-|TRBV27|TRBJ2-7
CASSPGQGYTYEQYF
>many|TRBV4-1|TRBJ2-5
CASSLVGTSGRGETQYF
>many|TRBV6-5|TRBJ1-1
CASRQTENTEAFF
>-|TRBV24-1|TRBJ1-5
CATSDAPRGGVFVQPQHF
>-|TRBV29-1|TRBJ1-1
CSAASGSTEAFF
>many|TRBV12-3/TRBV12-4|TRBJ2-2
CASSRDMNTGELFF
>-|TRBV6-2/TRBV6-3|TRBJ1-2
CASSYSVFGGYTF
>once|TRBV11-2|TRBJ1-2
CASSSRPSTGHYGYTF
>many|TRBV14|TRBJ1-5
CASSQAGVQPQHF
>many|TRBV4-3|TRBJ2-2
CASSQDQGAPGELFF
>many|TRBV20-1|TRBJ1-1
CSARDGPTEAFF
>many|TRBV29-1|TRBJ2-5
CSVEDVDRNQETQYF
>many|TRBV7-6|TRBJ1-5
CASSPLGGNQPQHF
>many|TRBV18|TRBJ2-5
CASSPPGAGQETQYF
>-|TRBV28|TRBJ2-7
CASSILAGESEQYF
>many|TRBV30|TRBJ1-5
CAWSGGSNQPQHF
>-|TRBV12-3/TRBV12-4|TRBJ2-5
CASSRTSGREQETQYF
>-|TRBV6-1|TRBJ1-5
CASSPGDSTNQPQHF
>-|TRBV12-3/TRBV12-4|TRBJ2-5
CASSYERGGPKTQYF
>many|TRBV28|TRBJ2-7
CASSLSSGPYEQYF
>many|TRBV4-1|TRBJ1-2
CASSQDRRLNYGYTF
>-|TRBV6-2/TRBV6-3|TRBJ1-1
CASSYGGTGGSLTEAFF
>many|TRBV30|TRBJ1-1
CAWGWGAGTEAFF
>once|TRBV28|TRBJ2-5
CASSLDRVETQYF
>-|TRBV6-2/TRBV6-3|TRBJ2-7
CASSYSTSGSYEQYF
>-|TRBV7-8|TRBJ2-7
CASSLTGSFSYEQYF
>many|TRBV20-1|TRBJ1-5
CSASSGTGSRNQPQHF
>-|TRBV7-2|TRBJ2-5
CASSRQTEETQYF
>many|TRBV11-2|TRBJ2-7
CASTLTSGVGTYEQYF
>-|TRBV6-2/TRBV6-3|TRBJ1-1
CASSPLIGGMNTEAFF